This TCR beta chain was identified during a study of T cell changes during pregnancy in multiple sclerosis. Libraries were prepared by immunoSEQ multiplex PCR; TCRdb keeps only in-frame clonotypes and omits some of them. Of about 98,000 clones listed, approximately 90% are singletons. J lost 6 bases, V lost 4 bases, and 4 bases had no gene match. This CDR3 is built from 15 residues. CDR1 MNHNY and CDR2 SVGAGI come from the germline V gene (reference sequence). The source was peripheral blood, collected after pregnancy. The chain employs TRBV6-6 and TRBJ2-3, with TRBD2 matching 13 bases. The receptor was derived from a female donor in good health, enrolled as a control in a pregnancy study. The DNA of the CDR3 is TGTGCCAGCAGTTCACTAGCGGGAGGGACGGATACGCAGTATTTT. Its translation is CASSSLAGGTDTQYF.